This TCR beta chain was recorded in a study of cytomegalovirus exposure and HLA in healthy donors. Study details: Researchers found that roughly 81% of 350 to 500 genotyped donors fell within the Caucasian-associated ancestry cluster. General study findings and limits: Upon later analysis, TCR association rates were observed to vary by HLA locus, being highest for DRB1 and lowest for HLA-C. Reports state that TCR beta sequences accurately predicted most subjects' HLA-A and HLA-B alleles.

Trimming at V came to 4 bases and at J to 6 bases, leaving 6 bases not matched to a gene. Germline CDR1 WNHNN, CDR2 SYGVQD (reference sequence). The length of the CDR3 is 15 residues. A note on this clone: No antigen is known for it.

The PCR used 60 Vbeta and 13 Jbeta primers. The repertoire was sequenced with immunoSEQ multiplex PCR; TCRdb's copy has only in-frame clones and lacks some. This table holds some 140,000 clones, approximately 80% found once. This receptor was taken from a man in his forties or fifties in good health and CMV-seronegative. J is TRBJ2-3 and V is TRBV10-1; 11 bases map to TRBD1. The sequenced material came from PBMCs. CDR3 loop: CASSAGTGGEDTQYF. The CDR3 DNA is TGCGCCAGCAGTGCCGGGACAGGGGGTGAGGATACGCAGTATTTT.